This is a list of T cell receptor beta chains from one sample in a study of T-cell memory formation after mild COVID-19. MiXCR, applied by TCRdb to the 5' RACE reads, yields one record per CDR3 protein. The data show more than 350,000 distinct CDR3 sequences, about a sixth seen once. Sequences were obtained from PBMCs or a T cell subset sorted from them (not recorded which). These receptor sequences come from a young man who had mild COVID-19 (a few samples of this study predate the infection). Cell type and time point are not known. CDR3s include the opening cysteine and the closing phenylalanine or tryptophan. The D gene is left open where the match is weak. Size is omitted from some rows. Given values are once, few, many or a class for expanded clones.

TRBJ1-3,14,-,TRBV9,-,CASSARSSGNTIYF,TGTGCCAGCAGCGCGAGGAGCTCTGGAAACACCATATATTTT
TRBJ1-1,14,-,TRBV6-6,-,CASSPHWENTEAFF,TGTGCCAGCAGTCCACACTGGGAGAACACTGAAGCTTTCTTT
TRBJ1-3,15,-,TRBV11-2,-,CASSSSGWAGNTIYF,TGTGCCAGCAGCTCGTCGGGGTGGGCTGGAAACACCATATATTTT
TRBJ2-4,14,-,TRBV4-3,-,CASSQNGPKNIQYF,TGCGCCAGCAGCCAGAACGGACCGAAAAACATTCAGTACTTC
TRBJ1-1,13,-,TRBV6-5,few,CASGNRENTEAFF,TGTGCCAGCGGGAACAGGGAGAACACTGAAGCTTTCTTT
TRBJ1-1,14,-,TRBV5-6,-,CASSLFSPAGEAFF,TGTGCCAGCAGCCTATTTAGTCCAGCGGGGGAAGCTTTCTTT
TRBJ1-2,15,TRBD1,TRBV7-2,-,CASSKGQGGSYGYTF,TGTGCCAGCAGCAAGGGACAGGGGGGGTCCTATGGCTACACCTTC
TRBJ1-2,13,-,TRBV4-1,few,CASSQVLGPGYTF,TGCGCCAGCAGCCAAGTCCTGGGTCCTGGCTACACCTTC
TRBJ2-5,12,TRBD1,TRBV5-5,-,CASTWDRETQYF,TGTGCCAGCACCTGGGACAGGGAGACCCAGTACTTC
TRBJ2-7,12,-,TRBV12-3/TRBV12-4,-,CASASDGDEQYF,TGTGCCAGCGCCTCGGACGGCGACGAGCAGTACTTC
TRBJ1-1,14,TRBD1,TRBV7-3,once,CDSSSGQGGTEAFF,TGTGACAGCAGCTCGGGACAGGGTGGGACTGAAGCTTTCTTT
TRBJ1-6,15,-,TRBV10-1,-,CASRLRQAVGSPLHF,TGCGCCAGCCGCCTTAGACAGGCGGTGGGTTCACCCCTCCACTTT
TRBJ1-1,14,-,TRBV6-5,few,CASSFPGGDTEAFF,TGTGCCAGCAGTTTTCCCGGGGGGGACACTGAAGCTTTCTTT
TRBJ1-5,13,-,TRBV20-1,many,CSARDGGNQPQHF,TGCAGTGCTAGAGATGGGGGCAATCAGCCCCAGCATTTT
TRBJ1-1,13,-,TRBV7-9,few,CASSETIQVRAFF,TGTGCCAGCAGCGAAACCATACAAGTTCGGGCTTTCTTT
TRBJ2-5,15,-,TRBV7-2,-,CASSPEHLYQETQYF,TGTGCCAGCAGCCCAGAACACCTGTACCAAGAGACCCAGTACTTC
TRBJ2-3,15,-,TRBV9,-,CASSGGGGFTDTQYF,TGTGCCAGCAGCGGAGGAGGGGGATTCACAGATACGCAGTATTTT
TRBJ2-5,15,-,TRBV12-3/TRBV12-4,-,CASSLGGRYQETQYF,TGTGCCAGCAGTTTGGGGGGCCGCTACCAAGAGACCCAGTACTTC
TRBJ1-1,13,-,TRBV9,few,CASSGTGDTEAFF,TGTGCCAGCAGCGGGACGGGGGACACTGAAGCTTTCTTT
TRBJ2-1,11,TRBD2,TRBV12-3/TRBV12-4,few,CASGRGGEQFF,TGTGCCAGCGGGCGGGGGGGGGAGCAGTTCTTC
TRBJ1-5,15,-,TRBV12-3/TRBV12-4,few,CASSLARDGSQPQHF,TGTGCCAGCAGTTTAGCCAGGGATGGTAGTCAGCCCCAGCATTTT
TRBJ2-5,14,-,TRBV6-5,few,CASSYSNRVETQYF,TGTGCCAGCAGTTACTCGAACAGGGTAGAGACCCAGTACTTC
TRBJ2-5,12,-,TRBV7-2,-,CASSLAAGTQYF,TGTGCCAGCAGCTTAGCGGCGGGGACCCAGTACTTC
TRBJ1-2,13,-,TRBV24-1,many,CATSDQQGRGYTF,TGTGCCACCAGTGATCAACAGGGAAGAGGCTACACCTTC
TRBJ2-3,14,TRBD2,TRBV5-5,-,CASSYGTSKDTQYF,TGTGCCAGCAGTTATGGGACTAGCAAGGATACGCAGTATTTT
TRBJ1-4,12,-,TRBV7-9,few,CASRRPNEKLFF,TGTGCCAGCAGAAGACCCAATGAAAAACTGTTTTTT
TRBJ1-6,16,-,TRBV20-1,few,CSARDPTSSYNSPLHF,TGCAGTGCTAGAGACCCGACTTCCTCCTATAATTCACCCCTCCACTTT
TRBJ1-2,16,TRBD1,TRBV12-3/TRBV12-4,few,CASSPNYGQVNYGYTF,TGTGCCAGCAGTCCAAACTACGGACAGGTTAACTATGGCTACACCTTC
TRBJ2-5,14,-,TRBV6-5,few,CASSRTPQFGTQYF,TGTGCCAGCAGCCGGACACCCCAATTTGGGACCCAGTACTTC